This entry is about one T cell receptor (beta chain). As yet, its antigen is unknown. Through a sample-barcoded 5' primer and a J-beta primer mix, a second PCR was run for about 7 to 12 cycles. TCRdb processed the 5' RACE reads anew with MiXCR; each CDR3 protein has one entry. The data contain roughly 1.4 million distinct CDR3 sequences, 59% of them singletons. This record belongs to a study of blood T cells in healthy people across ages. Notes on the study in general: When set beside aged donors, long-lived donors presented more naive CD4+ cells and higher diversity. Estimates drawn from one million T cells were deemed to understate diversity. PBMC samples, being unsorted, prevented any conclusive comparison of naive and antigen-experienced cells.

The CDR3 is 14 amino acids. The ends were cut back, 5 bases at V and 4 bases at J, with 11 bases in the middle. Germline CDR1 is MNHEY and CDR2 is SMNVEV (reference sequence). Extraction yielded at least 5 micrograms of total RNA per sample. The sequenced sample consisted of blood. The V and J genes are TRBV27 and TRBJ1-4, with D possibly TRBD1 on 5 matching bases. The clonotype was recovered from a man aged 18 to 30 in good health. The DNA for the CDR3 is TGTGCCAGCAGTGGATTCGGGGGTAATGAAAAACTGTTTTTT. This codes for CASSGFGGNEKLFF. Drawing the rest from reference TRBV27 and TRBJ1-4, the complete variable domain is EAQVTQNPRYLITVTGKKLTVTCSQNMNHEYMSWYRQDPGLGLRQIYYSMNVEVTDKGDVPEGYKVSRKEKRNFPLILESPSPNQTSLYFCASSGFGGNEKLFFGSGTQLSVL.